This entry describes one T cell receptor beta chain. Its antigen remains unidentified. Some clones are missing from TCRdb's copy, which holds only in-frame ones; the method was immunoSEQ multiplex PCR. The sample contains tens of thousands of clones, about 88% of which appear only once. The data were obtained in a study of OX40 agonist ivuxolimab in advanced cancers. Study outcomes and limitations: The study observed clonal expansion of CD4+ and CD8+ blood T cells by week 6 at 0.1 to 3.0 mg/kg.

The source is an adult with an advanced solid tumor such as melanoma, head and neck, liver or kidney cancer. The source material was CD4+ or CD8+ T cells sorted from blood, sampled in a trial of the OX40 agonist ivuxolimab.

CDR3 amino acids: CASSSGDRERTGELFF. The CDR3 bases are TGTGCCAGCAGCTCGGGGGACAGGGAAAGGACCGGGGAGCTGTTTTTT. The rearrangement links TRBV7-2 to TRBJ2-2; 9 positions match TRBD1. The CDR3 contains 16 residues. Germline V lookup: CDR1 SGHTA, CDR2 FQGNSA. V gave up 4 bases and J gave up 5 bases; unmatched junction bases: 8.